Listed here are 15 T cell receptor beta chains from one sample, sequenced in a study of T-cell memory formation after mild COVID-19. MiXCR, applied by TCRdb to the 5' RACE reads, yields one record per CDR3 protein. The table has some 7,100 distinct CDR3 sequences, roughly 50% seen once; the top ten hold 2% to 3%. Sequenced sample: PBMCs or a T cell subset sorted from them (not recorded which). The source is an adult who had mild COVID-19 (a few samples of this study predate the infection). Cell type and time point are not known.

Judged by abundance, this clonotype is medium-sized. This chain connects TRBV9 to TRBJ2-1, with TRBD2 matching 8 bases. The length of the CDR3 is 17 residues. The germline V gene encodes CDR1 SGDLS and CDR2 YYNGEE. The ends lost 0 bases at V and 3 bases at J; junction bases unmatched: 8. CDR3 loop: CASSVGAGTRYYNEQFF. For the CDR3, the DNA is TGTGCCAGCAGCGTAGGGGCCGGGACTAGATACTACAATGAGCAGTTCTTC.

This clonotype is labeled medium-sized. This chain joins TRBV6-2 or TRBV6-3 and TRBJ1-2; D perhaps matches TRBD1 (6 bases). CDR3 length: 15 amino acids. Germline CDR1 MNHEY, CDR2 SVGEGT. The V end was cut by 2 bases, the J end by 4 bases, with 14 bases between. CDR3 region: CASSYLGGGSYGYTF. The CDR3 nucleotides read TGTGCCAGCAGTTACCTCGGGGGCGGTAGCTATGGCTACACCTTC.

The chain links TRBV10-3 to TRBJ2-5; 8 bases are shared with TRBD1. CDR1 and CDR2 (germline): ENHRY, SYGVKD. V lost 6 bases, J lost 3 bases, and 3 bases stayed unmatched. The CDR3 loop spans 13 amino acids. The CDR3 loop is CAIRQGVEETQYF. The DNA of the CDR3 is TGTGCCATCAGACAGGGGGTGGAAGAGACCCAGTACTTC.

In its sample, this clonotype ranks as medium-sized (0.01 to 0.1%). The gene calls are TRBV7-2 and TRBJ2-5; 8 positions agree with TRBD1. Germline CDR1 reads SGHTA; CDR2 reads FQGNSA. Trimming at V came to 5 bases and at J to 7 bases, leaving 9 bases not matched to a gene. This CDR3 region has 14 residues. As DNA, the CDR3 is TGTGCCAGCAGCCCCCGGGACAGGACATTGACCCAGTACTTC. Its translation: CASSPRDRTLTQYF.

The genes are TRBV2 and TRBJ2-1; D is possibly TRBD1 or TRBD2 (5 bases each). Between the trimmed V and J ends, which lost 2 bases and 6 bases, there was a span of 11 bases. CDR3 length equals 14 residues. Germline V gives CDR1 SNHLY, CDR2 FYNNEI. The CDR3 protein is CASSEQVGANEQFF. The CDR3 DNA sequence: TGTGCCAGCAGTGAACAGGTCGGGGCCAATGAGCAGTTCTTC.

In this sample, this clonotype turned up many times. The gene calls are TRBV7-2 and TRBJ1-1; D perhaps matches TRBD1 (5 bases). Germline CDR1 and CDR2: SGHTA and FQGNSA. V was trimmed by 3 bases and J by 3 bases, leaving 8 bases between them. The CDR3 contains 13 residues. The CDR3 loop is CASSFTGDTEAFF. DNA of the CDR3: TGTGCCAGCAGCTTTACGGGGGACACTGAAGCTTTCTTT.

This clonotype is medium-sized (0.01 to 0.1%) by share. The chain recombines TRBV3-1 with TRBJ1-2; D is undetermined. V lost 1 base and J lost 2, with 14 bases in between. The CDR3 runs 16 residues. CDR1 and CDR2 from the germline V gene are LGHDT and YNNKEL (reference sequence). In nucleotides, the CDR3 is TGTGCCAGCAGCCAAGGCAGGCGGTACTACAACTATGGCTACACCTTC. Its protein is CASSQGRRYYNYGYTF.

CDR3 loop: CASSLATGAYNEQFF. The CDR3 DNA follows: TGTGCCAGCAGCTTGGCGACAGGGGCTTACAATGAGCAGTTCTTC. This sequence joins TRBV11-3 and TRBJ2-1, with 8 bases aligning to TRBD1. The V gene end was trimmed by 3 bases and the J gene end by 4 bases; junction bases not matched to a gene: 5. Germline lookup yields CDR1 SGHNT and CDR2 YENEEA. CDR3 size: 15 residues.

In this sample, this clonotype is medium-sized. The chain links TRBV5-1 to TRBJ2-3; D may be TRBD2 (6 bases). The CDR3 extends over 13 amino acids. Germline V CDR1 and CDR2: SGHRS, YFSETQ. Trimming pared 5 bases from V and 1 base from J, leaving 8 bases between. CDR3 in DNA: TGCGCCAGCAGTGGGGAGGGCACAGATACGCAGTATTTT. Translated: CASSGEGTDTQYF.

The genes are TRBV5-4 and TRBJ2-1, with D uncertain. The CDR3 loop spans 11 amino acids. V shed 3 bases and J shed 7 bases, with 5 bases lying between them. Per germline, CDR1 SGHNT and CDR2 YYREEE (reference sequence). CDR3 sequence (DNA): TGTGCCAGCAGCTGGGGTAATGAGCAGTTCTTC. Its protein product is CASSWGNEQFF.

The CDR3 spells CSVGDRGNQPQHF. The CDR3 DNA reads as TGCAGCGTCGGGGACAGGGGGAATCAGCCCCAGCATTTT. V and J are TRBV29-1 and TRBJ1-5; 11 bases fit TRBD1. J lost 4 bases, V lost 6 bases, and 2 bases had no gene match. The germline V gene has CDR1 SQVTM and CDR2 ANQGSEA. The CDR3 runs 13 residues.

This CDR3 reads CSVSRTGSGANVLTF. CDR3 in DNA: TGCAGCGTTTCCAGGACAGGGAGCGGGGCCAACGTCCTGACTTTC. This chain links TRBV29-1 with TRBJ2-6, with 8 nucleotides matching TRBD1. CDR3 length: 15 residues. CDR1 and CDR2 (germline): SQVTM, ANQGSEA. V shed 5 bases, J shed 4 bases, and the junction held 7 bases outside the gene matches.

Relative to its sample, this clonotype is medium-sized (0.01 to 0.1%). The chain links TRBV9 to TRBJ2-3; possible D gene TRBD1, 5 bases. Germline V CDR1 and CDR2: SGDLS, YYNGEE. The ends were cut back, 3 bases at V and 4 bases at J, with 12 bases in the middle. The CDR3 spans 14 residues. CDR3 in amino acids: CASSESGAADTQYF. The CDR3 nucleotides read TGTGCCAGCAGCGAGAGTGGGGCGGCAGATACGCAGTATTTT. The whole variable domain, remainder taken from reference TRBV9 and TRBJ2-3, is DSGVTQTPKHLITATGQRVTLRCSPRSGDLSVYWYQQSLDQGLQFLIQYYNGEERAKGNILERFSAQQFPDLHSELNLSSLELGDSALYFCASSESGAADTQYFGPGTRLTVL.

This clonotype is labeled large. The gene calls are TRBV7-6 and TRBJ2-4; TRBD1 matches 10 bases. CDR3 size: 15 residues. The junction had 5 bases not matched to a gene; V was cut back by 4 bases and J by 5 bases. The germline CDR1 and CDR2 sequences are SGHVS and FNYEAQ. For the CDR3, the DNA is TGTGCCAGCAGCTCCCCGACAGGGGGCGAAAACATTCAGTACTTC. This encodes CASSSPTGGENIQYF.

The chain joins TRBV4-1 to TRBJ2-7; a possible D gene is TRBD2 (5 bases). V shed 6 bases and J shed 5 bases, with 20 bases lying between them. Germline CDR1 and CDR2: MGHRA and YSYEKL. The CDR3 totals 15 residues. CDR3 coding DNA: TGCGCCAGCAGTCGCGGGCTGGTCGTCAAGGACGAGCAGTACTTC. The encoded protein is CASSRGLVVKDEQYF.